Reported below is one TCR beta chain. This specimen comes from a study of blood T cell repertoires in COVID-19. Study details: Nucleic acid was either cDNA or gDNA, and it came from T cells, B-cell-depleted T cells, or PBMCs.

Original processing notes: How many nucleated cells were present was estimated from reference gene primer amplification. The data were produced by immunoSEQ multiplex PCR, yet TCRdb's version contains in-frame clones alone and is incomplete. D and trimming were read from the DNA, whereas the V and J calls and clone size are those reported in that table. This sample yields just over 150,000 clones, of which 82% are seen a single time; about a fifth belongs to the top ten. CDR1 MNHNY and CDR2 SVGAGI come from the germline V gene (reference sequence). V was cut by 4 bases and J by 6 bases, with 9 bases left in between. The CDR3 has 13 residues.

The sample was peripheral blood. The sequence was obtained from an elderly woman with acute or convalescent COVID-19. The chain carries TRBV6-6 and TRBJ2-2; D possibly corresponds to TRBD2 (6 bases). The DNA of the CDR3 is TGTGCCAGCAGTTCCACTAGCTCCGGGGAGCTGTTTTTT. It encodes CASSSTSSGELFF.